The rows below give T cell receptor beta chains drawn from one sample of a study of identical twins. TCRdb reanalysed the 5' RACE reads using MiXCR and keeps one entry per CDR3 protein. The table records 500,000 or so distinct CDR3 sequences, less than 25% of them present only once. These data are also associated with another study on T cells expressing NK-cell markers.

Specimen: CD4+ T cells sorted from blood. These receptors were obtained from a woman under 30 in good health. Both conserved end residues are part of each CDR3. A D gene is named only where the DNA matches it firmly. Clone size appears in some rows only: once, few, many, or a class for an expanded clone.

J	V	D	size	CDR3	DNA
TRBJ2-1	TRBV20-1	TRBD2	NA	CSAPDSRLAGLNEQFF	TGCAGTGCTCCTGATTCTAGACTAGCGGGCTTAAATGAGCAGTTCTTC
TRBJ1-5	TRBV20-1	NA	NA	CSASDGGIKPQHF	TGCAGTGCTAGTGATGGGGGGATCAAGCCCCAGCATTTT
TRBJ1-6	TRBV12-3/TRBV12-4	NA	few	CASSSPGNYNSPLHF	TGTGCCAGCAGTTCCCCAGGGAACTATAATTCACCCCTCCACTTT
TRBJ2-2	TRBV20-1	TRBD2	many	CSAKGLAGTGELFF	TGCAGTGCTAAAGGATTAGCGGGCACCGGGGAGCTGTTTTTT
TRBJ2-3	TRBV5-1	NA	NA	CASSLYREADTQYF	TGCGCCAGCAGCTTGTATAGGGAGGCAGATACGCAGTATTTT
TRBJ2-2	TRBV12-3/TRBV12-4	TRBD1	NA	CASSDSTGGNTGELFF	TGTGCCAGCAGTGACTCGACAGGGGGGAACACCGGGGAGCTGTTTTTT
TRBJ2-6	TRBV27	NA	NA	CASSHPGNSGANVLTF	TGTGCCAGCAGTCACCCTGGCAACTCTGGGGCCAACGTCCTGACTTTC
TRBJ2-4	TRBV18	NA	NA	CASSPPSIKNIQYF	TGTGCCAGCTCACCACCGAGTATCAAAAACATTCAGTACTTC
TRBJ2-2	TRBV20-1	TRBD2	NA	CSASLRGGSFGELFF	TGCAGTGCTAGCCTTCGGGGGGGCTCCTTCGGGGAGCTGTTTTTT
TRBJ2-1	TRBV11-1	NA	NA	CWSLKGGAWGFSYNEQFF	TGTTGGTCCCTCAAGGGCGGGGCGTGGGGTTTCTCCTACAATGAGCAGTTCTTC
TRBJ2-7	TRBV10-3	NA	few	CAIRISQGNEQYF	TGTGCCATCAGGATTTCACAGGGTAACGAGCAGTACTTC
TRBJ2-3	TRBV10-3	TRBD2	NA	CAGRTNSGGSDTQYF	TGTGCCGGCCGGACTAATAGCGGGGGATCAGATACGCAGTATTTT
TRBJ2-1	TRBV2	TRBD2	NA	CASTLLGRGSYNEQFF	TGTGCCAGCACTCTTCTCGGGCGGGGGAGTTACAATGAGCAGTTCTTC
TRBJ1-4	TRBV12-3/TRBV12-4	TRBD1	few	CASSRGTGSTNEKLFF	TGTGCCAGCAGCCGAGGGACAGGGTCTACTAATGAAAAACTGTTTTTT
TRBJ2-1	TRBV7-2	TRBD2	NA	CASSPWGSGYNEQFF	TGTGCCAGCAGCCCCTGGGGTAGCGGGTACAATGAGCAGTTCTTC
TRBJ2-2	TRBV11-1	TRBD2	few	CASSLSPSGRAYTGELFF	TGTGCCAGCAGCTTAAGCCCTAGCGGGAGGGCATACACCGGGGAGCTGTTTTTT
TRBJ1-5	TRBV5-1	NA	few	CASSPRGWEPQHF	TGCGCCAGCAGCCCGCGGGGCTGGGAGCCCCAGCATTTT
TRBJ1-1	TRBV2	NA	NA	CASRKERSTEAFF	TGTGCCAGCAGGAAGGAAAGATCCACTGAAGCTTTCTTT
TRBJ2-5	TRBV6-5	TRBD2	NA	CASSYGTSGSGETQYF	TGTGCCAGCAGTTACGGGACTAGCGGGAGTGGAGAGACCCAGTACTTC
TRBJ1-2	TRBV6-1	NA	NA	CAETEANYGYTF	TGTGCGGAGACCGAAGCTAACTATGGCTACACCTTC
TRBJ2-2	TRBV12-3/TRBV12-4	NA	NA	CASSPSAGELFF	TGTGCCAGCAGTCCCTCGGCGGGGGAGCTGTTTTTT
TRBJ2-1	TRBV15	NA	NA	CATSRDRVGEQFF	TGTGCCACCAGCAGAGATAGGGTAGGTGAGCAGTTCTTC
TRBJ2-3	TRBV5-1	NA	NA	CASSLDPTTDTQYF	TGCGCCAGCAGCTTAGATCCTACCACAGATACGCAGTATTTT
TRBJ1-2	TRBV7-2	NA	NA	CASSPRPVTNYGYTF	TGTGCCAGCAGCCCACGGCCTGTTACTAACTATGGCTACACCTTC
TRBJ2-3	TRBV5-1	TRBD2	NA	CASAAELAGADTQYF	TGCGCCAGCGCTGCGGAATTAGCGGGAGCAGATACGCAGTATTTT
TRBJ1-2	TRBV5-1	NA	NA	CASSPQGDGYTF	TGCGCCAGCAGCCCGCAGGGTGATGGCTACACCTTC
TRBJ1-2	TRBV10-3	NA	NA	CAISESPPRGYTF	TGTGCCATCAGTGAGTCCCCACCCCGGGGCTACACCTTC
TRBJ2-7	TRBV29-1	NA	few	CSVGALPGQYF	TGCAGCGTTGGTGCTCTCCCGGGGCAGTACTTC
TRBJ2-1	TRBV6-2/TRBV6-3	NA	NA	CAIERSSYNEQFF	TGTGCCATCGAGAGGAGCTCCTACAATGAGCAGTTCTTC
TRBJ2-3	TRBV12-5	TRBD2	few	CASGFQPTSGGITDTQYF	TGTGCTAGTGGTTTCCAACCTACTAGCGGGGGAATCACAGATACGCAGTATTTT
TRBJ2-3	TRBV20-1	TRBD2	NA	CCATLAGRRDTQYF	TGCTGTGCTACACTAGCGGGGAGGCGGGATACGCAGTATTTT
TRBJ2-1	TRBV5-5	TRBD2	NA	CASSLKVTSGSRYNEQFF	TGTGCCAGCAGCTTGAAGGTGACTAGCGGGAGTAGGTACAATGAGCAGTTCTTC
TRBJ1-4	TRBV5-1	TRBD1	NA	CASSAVQGAKKLFF	TGCGCCAGCAGCGCGGTGCAGGGGGCGAAAAAACTGTTTTTT
TRBJ2-2	TRBV5-6	NA	NA	CASSPRQGPTGELFF	TGTGCCAGCAGCCCCAGGCAGGGGCCAACCGGGGAGCTGTTTTTT
TRBJ1-2	TRBV20-1	NA	few	CTARGTPSSYGYTF	TGCACCGCTAGAGGGACACCTTCCAGCTATGGCTACACCTTC
TRBJ1-2	TRBV30	NA	few	CAWSQAPAGYTF	TGTGCCTGGAGTCAAGCCCCTGCGGGCTACACCTTC
TRBJ2-7	TRBV4-3	NA	few	CASSQDWGVVYEQYF	TGCGCCAGCAGCCAAGATTGGGGAGTAGTGTACGAGCAGTACTTC
TRBJ2-5	TRBV6-8	TRBD1	few	CASSFPDRVRETQYF	TGTGCCAGCAGCTTCCCCGACAGGGTCAGAGAGACCCAGTACTTC
TRBJ1-2	TRBV10-3	NA	many	CAINSAFLGINYGYTF	TGTGCCATCAATTCGGCATTTCTGGGGATCAACTATGGCTACACCTTC
TRBJ2-1	TRBV30	TRBD2	NA	CAWSGWGLAGGNEQFF	TGTGCCTGGAGTGGTTGGGGACTAGCGGGAGGTAATGAGCAGTTCTTC
TRBJ2-7	TRBV19	TRBD1	NA	CASSTRTGVYEQYF	TGTGCCAGTAGTACACGGACAGGGGTCTACGAGCAGTACTTC
TRBJ2-2	TRBV7-2	NA	few	CASTQGSGNTGELFF	TGTGCCAGCACCCAGGGTAGCGGCAACACCGGGGAGCTGTTTTTT
TRBJ2-1	TRBV20-1	NA	NA	CSARYVTVNEQFF	TGCAGTGCTAGATATGTGACTGTCAATGAGCAGTTCTTC
TRBJ2-1	TRBV20-1	TRBD2	NA	CSARGFLAGYNEQFF	TGCAGTGCTAGAGGATTTCTAGCGGGGTACAATGAGCAGTTCTTC
TRBJ2-7	TRBV27	NA	few	CASSLASQGYSYEQYF	TGTGCCAGCAGTTTAGCTTCACAGGGTTACTCCTACGAGCAGTACTTC
TRBJ2-3	TRBV5-1	TRBD1	many	CASSFRGQGTDTQYF	TGCGCCAGCAGCTTCAGGGGACAGGGCACAGATACGCAGTATTTT
TRBJ2-3	TRBV7-3	TRBD2	few	CASSFRRGDTDTQYF	TGTGCCAGCAGCTTTCGGCGGGGGGACACAGATACGCAGTATTTT
TRBJ1-1	TRBV20-1	NA	few	CSASENTEAFF	TGCAGTGCTAGTGAGAACACTGAAGCTTTCTTT
TRBJ1-2	TRBV2	NA	NA	CASSERAGENYGYTF	TGTGCCAGCAGTGAAAGGGCAGGGGAGAACTATGGCTACACCTTC
TRBJ1-2	TRBV5-1	NA	many	CASSLQGRGEYGYTF	TGCGCCAGCAGTCTTCAGGGACGGGGAGAATATGGCTACACCTTC
TRBJ1-1	TRBV4-2	NA	many	CASSQETNTEAFF	TGTGCCAGCAGCCAGGAGACGAACACTGAAGCTTTCTTT
TRBJ2-7	TRBV12-3/TRBV12-4	TRBD1	NA	CASSLRQGATYEQYF	TGTGCCAGCAGTCTCAGACAGGGGGCGACCTACGAGCAGTACTTC
TRBJ1-4	TRBV20-1	NA	NA	CSATRATNEKLFF	TGCAGTGCTACAAGGGCAACTAATGAAAAACTGTTTTTT
TRBJ2-5	TRBV5-1	TRBD1	NA	CASSPARGPRQETQYF	TGCGCCAGCAGCCCGGCCAGGGGGCCCCGACAAGAGACCCAGTACTTC
TRBJ2-7	TRBV9	NA	NA	CASSIDRLPTEQYF	TGTGCCAGCAGTATAGACAGGCTCCCAACAGAGCAGTACTTC